The 27 T cell receptor beta chains below were found in one sample sequenced in a study of control samples from healthy donors and cancer patients. Sequenced by immunoSEQ multiplex PCR; TCRdb stores in-frame clones only, minus some. The table has 100,000 to 150,000 clones, approximately 94% seen once. Sequences were obtained from blood. Receptor source: a man in his thirties or forties in good health.

J is TRBJ1-1 and V is TRBV2; 8 nucleotides line up with TRBD1. The CDR3 has 14 residues. Germline trimming cut 10 bases from V and 4 bases from J; bases unmatched to any gene: 11. CDR1 SNHLY and CDR2 FYNNEI come from the germline V gene. CDR3 region: CATRGQGVGTEAFF. The CDR3 DNA sequence: TGTGCCACCCGAGGACAGGGCGTCGGCACTGAAGCTTTCTTT.

CDR3 coding DNA: TGTGCCAGCAGCTTAGCGGGACAGGGGAACACTGAAGCTTTCTTT. It is translated as CASSLAGQGNTEAFF. This rearrangement joins TRBV7-2 to TRBJ1-1; 9 nucleotides match TRBD1. CDR3 length: 15 residues. Germline lookup yields CDR1 SGHTA and CDR2 FQGNSA. J gave up 1 base and V 0 bases, and 0 bases lay outside the gene matches.

CDR3 nucleotides: TGTGCCAGCAGCGGAGGAGGGCTAGCGGGCACCGGGGAGCTGTTTTTT. It specifies CASSGGGLAGTGELFF. V gene TRBV9 combines with J gene TRBJ2-2; TRBD2 matches at 8 bases. The CDR3 is made up of 16 amino acids. Trimming took 3 bases from V and 4 from J; bases not matched to a gene: 8. Germline CDR1 reads SGDLS; CDR2 reads YYNGEE.

The chain carries TRBV10-3 and TRBJ1-1, with D maybe TRBD1 (5 bases). V was trimmed by 3 bases and J by 3 bases, leaving 11 bases between them. The CDR3 is 14 residues long. CDR1 and CDR2 (germline): ENHRY, SYGVKD. CDR3: CAISERGVDTEAFF. Written as DNA, the CDR3 is TGTGCCATCAGTGAACGGGGGGTCGACACTGAAGCTTTCTTT.

V usage is TRBV24-1 and J usage is TRBJ1-2; TRBD1 is a possible D gene (6 bases). From germline, CDR1 is KGHDR and CDR2 SFDVKD. Trimming left V 6 bases short and J 2 bases short, with 6 bases between. The CDR3 is 12 amino acids. CDR3 amino acids: CATSQGNYGYTF. CDR3 DNA: TGTGCCACCAGTCAGGGGAACTATGGCTACACCTTC.

About this clone itself: One end of the junction is discordant with germline, which a read error may explain. As DNA, the CDR3 is TGCGCCAGCAGCCGATCAGCTAGCAGCAATCAGTCCCAGCATTTT. Residues: CASSRSASSNQSQHF. V usage is TRBV4-1 and J usage is TRBJ1-5, with no clear D. There are 15 residues in the CDR3. Germline CDR1 reads MGHRA; CDR2 reads YSYEKL.

The chain carries TRBV24-1 and TRBJ1-2, with a possible D match to TRBD1 (5 bases). The CDR3 has 14 residues. The germline V gene has CDR1 KGHDR and CDR2 SFDVKD. Deletions cut 1 base from V and 4 bases from J, with 9 bases between. DNA of the CDR3: TGTGCCACCAGTGATTTTTCCAGGGCCTATGGCTACACCTTC. As protein: CATSDFSRAYGYTF.

This clone is labeled medium-sized. The chain employs TRBV30 and TRBJ2-3, with 12 bases fitting TRBD2. J gave up 4 bases and V 2 bases, and 10 bases lay outside the gene matches. The germline V gene has CDR1 GTSNPN and CDR2 SVGIG (reference sequence). CDR3 length equals 17 residues. The CDR3 reads CAWSSSPTSGGADTQYF. CDR3 nucleotide sequence: TGTGCCTGGAGTTCCTCGCCGACTAGCGGGGGTGCAGATACGCAGTATTTT.

V and J are TRBV5-1 and TRBJ2-3; 12 bases line up with TRBD2. Germline V gene sequence: CDR1 SGHRS, CDR2 YFSETQ. V was pared by 5 bases and J by 2 bases, with 6 bases of the junction left unmatched. CDR3 size: 16 residues. The CDR3 nucleotides read TGCGCCAGCAGAGGAAGACTAGCGGGGGACACAGATACGCAGTATTTT. This sequence encodes CASRGRLAGDTDTQYF.

The chain links TRBV30 to TRBJ1-2; D is undetermined. V was shortened by 7 bases and J by 3 bases, with 9 bases between the two germline ends. The length of the CDR3 is 11 residues. Germline values: CDR1 GTSNPN, CDR2 SVGIG (reference sequence). CDR3: CALNAHYGYTF. The CDR3 coding sequence is TGTGCCTTGAACGCGCACTATGGCTACACCTTC.

The CDR3 region has the DNA TGTGCCAGCAGCTTACGTTCGCAGGGCTATGATAATTCACCCCTCCACTTT. Translated: CASSLRSQGYDNSPLHF. The chain carries TRBV7-2 and TRBJ1-6; TRBD1 is a possible D gene (5 bases). Trimming left V 2 bases short and J 5 bases short, with 16 bases between. Germline CDR1 reads SGHTA; CDR2 reads FQGNSA. The length of the CDR3 is 17 residues.

The genes are TRBV19 and TRBJ1-1; the D gene is possibly TRBD1 (5 bases). V lost 0 bases, J lost 2 bases, and 13 bases lay in between. This CDR3 contains 16 residues. CDR1 and CDR2 (germline): LNHDA, SQIVND (reference sequence). The CDR3 is CASSIDRQGGNTEAFF. The CDR3 nucleotides read TGTGCCAGTAGTATAGATCGGCAGGGCGGAAACACTGAAGCTTTCTTT.

The chain uses TRBV6-5 and TRBJ1-4; weak D call: TRBD1 (5 bases). V shed 3 bases and J shed 7 bases, with 18 bases lying between them. Germline values: CDR1 MNHEY, CDR2 SVGAGI. The CDR3 loop spans 16 amino acids. The CDR3 DNA reads as TGTGCCAGCAGTTATCTTGCTGGGGGTTCGGGTGAAAAACTGTTTTTT. This sequence encodes CASSYLAGGSGEKLFF.

J is TRBJ1-1 and V is TRBV10-3, with unresolved D. This CDR3 has 13 residues. Germline assignment: CDR1 ENHRY and CDR2 SYGVKD. The V gene lost 2 bases and the J gene lost 1 base, with 5 bases spanning the gap. CDR3 DNA sequence: TGTGCCATCAGTGAGCGGGGGAACACTGAAGCTTTCTTT. As protein: CAISERGNTEAFF.

CDR3 DNA sequence: TGTGCCAGCAGTGACAGGGCGGGGTTCACAGATACGCAGTATTTT. Encoded protein: CASSDRAGFTDTQYF. V is TRBV6-4 and J is TRBJ2-3, with D perhaps matching TRBD2 (6 bases). Germline V gene lookup returns CDR1 MRHNA and CDR2 SNTAGT. Between the trimmed V and J ends, which lost 2 bases and 2 bases, there was a span of 11 bases. The CDR3 runs 15 residues.

The V and J genes are TRBV24-1 and TRBJ2-5, with D unresolved. The V end lost 3 bases, the J end lost 2 bases, and 3 bases lay between the germline ends. The germline CDR1 and CDR2 sequences are KGHDR and SFDVKD. The CDR3 contains 12 residues. The CDR3 coding sequence is TGTGCCACCAGTGATAATCAAGAGACCCAGTACTTC. Its translation: CATSDNQETQYF.

The CDR3 loop reads CASSQRITGNQPQHF. CDR3 bases: TGTGCCAGCAGCCAGCGCATAACGGGCAATCAGCCCCAGCATTTT. This rearrangement joins TRBV6-5 to TRBJ1-5; no reliable D call. The CDR3 has 15 residues. V gave up 6 bases and J gave up 2 bases, with 14 bases separating them. Germline values: CDR1 MNHEY, CDR2 SVGAGI.

The chain has TRBV6-1 and TRBJ2-1, with 12 bases aligning to TRBD2. CDR3 length equals 15 residues. J lost 6 bases, V lost 3 bases, and 3 bases had no gene match. Germline V gene sequence: CDR1 MNHNS, CDR2 SASEGT. CDR3 residues: CASSETSGGSNEQFF. The CDR3 DNA is TGTGCCAGCAGTGAGACTAGCGGGGGATCCAATGAGCAGTTCTTC.

As for this clone: The sample carries other DNA sequences with the same CDR3. J is TRBJ1-1 and V is TRBV10-1; D remains unclear. There are 14 residues in the CDR3. V was pared by 1 base and J by 6 bases, with 12 bases between. The germline V gene encodes CDR1 WNHNN and CDR2 SYGVQD (reference sequence). The chain's CDR3 is CASSEFKTVAEAFF. CDR3 DNA: TGCGCCAGCAGTGAGTTTAAAACAGTCGCTGAAGCTTTCTTT.

There are a few counts of this clone. This chain links TRBV5-1 with TRBJ2-5, with D tentatively TRBD1 (5 bases). The CDR3 consists of 16 residues. V was pared by 1 base and J by 5 bases, with 18 bases between. The germline gives CDR1 SGHRS, CDR2 YFSETQ. The CDR3 is CASSLSGGAESETQYF. The CDR3 DNA reads as TGCGCCAGCAGCTTGTCTGGTGGGGCCGAGTCGGAGACCCAGTACTTC. The variable domain in full, completed from reference TRBV5-1 and TRBJ2-5, reads KAGVTQTPRYLIKTRGQQVTLSCSPISGHRSVSWYQQTPGQGLQFLFEYFSETQRNKGNFPGRFSGRQFSNSRSEMNVSTLELGDSALYLCASSLSGGAESETQYFGPGTRLLVL.

CDR3 DNA: TGTGCCAGCAGCTTAGCCCGACAGGGCACTGAAGCTTTCTTT. Amino acid sequence: CASSLARQGTEAFF. This chain uses TRBV7-8 with TRBJ1-1; 7 bases are shared with TRBD1. This CDR3 is 14 amino acids long. Germline CDR1 reads SGHVS; CDR2 reads FQNEAQ. V was clipped by 0 bases and J by 4 bases; unmatched bases: 2.

The gene calls are TRBV2 and TRBJ1-4, with 11 bases lining up with TRBD1. CDR1 is SNHLY and CDR2 is FYNNEI in the germline V gene. The V segment lost 7 bases and the J segment 6 bases; nucleotides outside the gene matches: 4. The CDR3 extends over 14 amino acids. The CDR3 sequence is CASTRDRGDEKLFF. Here the CDR3 DNA reads TGTGCCAGCACCCGGGACAGGGGGGATGAAAAACTGTTTTTT. The variable domain in full, completed from reference TRBV2 and TRBJ1-4, reads EPEVTQTPSHQVTQMGQEVILRCVPISNHLYFYWYRQILGQKVEFLVSFYNNEISEKSEIFDDQFSVERPDGSNFTLKIRSTKLEDSAMYFCASTRDRGDEKLFFGSGTQLSVL.

The chain employs TRBV7-9 and TRBJ2-1; TRBD2 aligns across 12 bases. The CDR3 is made up of 16 amino acids. The germline gives CDR1 SEHNR, CDR2 FQNEAQ (reference sequence). With V trimmed by 5 bases and J by 6 bases, 8 bases remained unmatched. The CDR3 DNA follows: TGTGCCAGCAGCCTCACTAGCGGGGGGTTTGCCAATGAGCAGTTCTTC. It yields the protein CASSLTSGGFANEQFF.

The chain couples TRBV13 to TRBJ2-6; 12 bases align to TRBD1. The CDR3 length is 22 residues. After removal of 8 bases from V and 0 bases from J, the junction contained 20 bases not matched to a gene. In germline, CDR1 is PRHDT, CDR2 FYEKMQ (reference sequence). The CDR3: CASRPRDRGQWGGNSGANVLTF. The CDR3 nucleotides read TGTGCCAGCCGCCCCCGGGACAGGGGGCAATGGGGGGGTAACTCTGGGGCCAACGTCCTGACTTTC.

The V and J genes are TRBV6-5 and TRBJ1-1; D call uncertain. Germline V CDR1 and CDR2: MNHEY, SVGAGI. This CDR3 has 14 residues. V shed 6 bases and J shed 1 base, with 12 bases lying between them. The CDR3 sequence: CASRRYTENTEAFF. The CDR3 nucleotides are TGTGCCAGCAGGCGATACACCGAGAACACTGAAGCTTTCTTT.

The chain has TRBV15 and TRBJ2-2; D possibly uses TRBD1 or TRBD2 (5 bases each). The CDR3 has 15 amino acids. Trimming left V 3 bases short and J 6 bases short, with 14 bases between. Looked up from germline, CDR1 is LNHNV and CDR2 is YYDKDF (reference sequence). The CDR3 nucleotides read TGTGCCACCAGCAGGGGGACCCTACTATCCGGGGAGCTGTTTTTT. It is translated as CATSRGTLLSGELFF.

V gene TRBV9 combines with J gene TRBJ2-3, with TRBD2 matching 9 bases. The CDR3 runs 16 residues. The V gene's germline CDR1 is SGDLS and CDR2 YYNGEE. Losses at the gene ends were 1 base for V and 6 bases for J; bases not matched to a gene: 9. CDR3 in DNA: TGTGCCAGCAGCGTACGGGGTAGCGGGGGCGGGGATACGCAGTATTTT. Amino acids: CASSVRGSGGGDTQYF.